This TCR beta chain was captured in a study of blood T cell repertoires in COVID-19. Study-wide context: From the United States, Italy and Spain came samples of acute and convalescent COVID-19. In each case, the material was cDNA or gDNA derived from T cells, B-cell-depleted T cells, or PBMCs.

The CDR3 is 15 residues long. V dropped 1 base and J dropped 1 base, with 11 bases sitting between them. Germline CDR1 and CDR2: LNHNV and YYDKDF (reference sequence). Study processing details: Researchers report that nucleated cell counts were estimated from reference gene primer amplification. Using immunoSEQ multiplex PCR, the repertoire was profiled, and TCRdb retains in-frame clones only, with some absent. The V and J calls and clone size were taken over from that table, and D and trimming were inferred from the DNA. The sample has 200,000 to 250,000 clones, around 80% seen once. The sequencing input was peripheral blood. This clonotype was sampled from a human donor in a cohort sampled during active COVID-19. This rearrangement joins TRBV15 to TRBJ2-7, with a possible D match to TRBD2 (6 bases). The CDR3 sequence is CATSRGGTSSYEQYF. The CDR3 nucleotides are TGTGCCACCAGCAGAGGGGGGACTTCGTCCTACGAGCAGTACTTC.